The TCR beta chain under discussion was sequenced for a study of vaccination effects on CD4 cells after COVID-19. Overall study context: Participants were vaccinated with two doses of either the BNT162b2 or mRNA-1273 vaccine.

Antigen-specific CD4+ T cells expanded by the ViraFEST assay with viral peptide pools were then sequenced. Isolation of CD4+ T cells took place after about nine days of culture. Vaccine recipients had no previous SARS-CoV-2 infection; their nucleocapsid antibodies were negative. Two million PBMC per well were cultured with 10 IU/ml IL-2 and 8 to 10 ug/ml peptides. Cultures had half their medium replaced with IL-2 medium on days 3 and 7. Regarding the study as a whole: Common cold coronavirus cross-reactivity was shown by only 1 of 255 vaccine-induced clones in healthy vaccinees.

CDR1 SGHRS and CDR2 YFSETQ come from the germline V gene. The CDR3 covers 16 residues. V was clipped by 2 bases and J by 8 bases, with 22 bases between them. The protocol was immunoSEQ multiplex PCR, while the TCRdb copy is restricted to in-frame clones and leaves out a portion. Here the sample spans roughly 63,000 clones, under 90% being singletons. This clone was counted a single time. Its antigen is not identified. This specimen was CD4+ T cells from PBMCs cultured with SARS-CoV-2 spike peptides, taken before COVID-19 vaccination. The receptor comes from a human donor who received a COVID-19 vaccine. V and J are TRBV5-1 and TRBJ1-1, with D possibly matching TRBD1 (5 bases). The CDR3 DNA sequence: TGCGCCAGCAGCTTTCAACCCCGGGGCGCAATTCAGGAAGCTTTCTTT. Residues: CASSFQPRGAIQEAFF.